What follows are 10 T cell receptor beta chains derived from one specimen sequenced in a study of cytomegalovirus exposure and HLA in healthy donors. Clones were sequenced by immunoSEQ multiplex PCR, and TCRdb holds only the in-frame ones, with some missing. The sample has about 130,000 clones; 89% are singletons. Sample: PBMCs. The source is a woman between 18 and 29 years old in good health and CMV-seropositive.

This chain connects TRBV30 to TRBJ1-1, with D tentatively TRBD1 (6 bases). V lost 2 bases, J lost 2 bases, and 9 bases lay in between. This CDR3 is 13 amino acids long. CDR1 is GTSNPN, CDR2 SVGIG, per germline (reference sequence). The CDR3 loop reads CAWSSQGNTEAFF. The CDR3 bases are TGTGCCTGGAGTTCACAGGGAAACACTGAAGCTTTCTTT.

The CDR3 is CSVEIERGRELFF. The CDR3 DNA is TGCAGCGTTGAAATTGAAAGGGGCCGGGAGCTGTTTTTT. The chain recombines TRBV29-1 with TRBJ2-2; tentatively, D is TRBD1 (5 bases). V was clipped by 2 bases and J by 9 bases, with 13 bases between them. Germline V gives CDR1 SQVTM, CDR2 ANQGSEA. The CDR3 loop spans 13 amino acids.

Notes on this clone: Relative to the germline gene, one junction end is altered; a read error may explain this. The V call is TRBV5-6, the J call TRBJ1-6; D remains unclear. Germline V gene sequence: CDR1 SGHDT, CDR2 YYEEEE. This CDR3 contains 13 residues. CDR3 sequence: CVSSLVDADTLHF. CDR3 bases: TGTGTCAGCAGCTTAGTTGACGCCGACACCCTCCACTTT.

The genes are TRBV28 and TRBJ1-1, with a weak D call TRBD1 (6 bases). CDR1 and CDR2 from the germline V gene are MDHEN and SYDVKM. This CDR3 is built from 14 residues. V shed 5 bases and J shed 9 bases, with 19 bases lying between them. CDR3 region: CASSGRQDWDKAFF. CDR3 DNA sequence: TGTGCCAGCAGTGGGAGACAGGATTGGGATAAAGCTTTCTTT. The variable domain in full, completed from reference TRBV28 and TRBJ1-1, reads DVKVTQSSRYLVKRTGEKVFLECVQDMDHENMFWYRQDPGLGLRLIYFSYDVKMKEKGDIPEGYSVSREKKERFSLILESASTNQTSMYLCASSGRQDWDKAFFGQGTRLTVV.

The chain recombines TRBV7-6 with TRBJ2-5; the match to TRBD1 covers 9 bases. Per germline, CDR1 SGHVS and CDR2 FNYEAQ. The CDR3 runs 16 residues. Germline trimming cut 1 base from V and 2 bases from J; bases unmatched to any gene: 5. DNA of the CDR3: TGTGCCAGCAGCTTAGTCGGACAGGGGTGGCAAGAGACCCAGTACTTC. Translating it yields CASSLVGQGWQETQYF.

This chain connects TRBV7-3 to TRBJ1-1; TRBD1 agrees at 8 bases. Unmatched junction bases numbered 6, after V lost 5 bases and J lost 1 base. Looked up from germline, CDR1 is SGHTA and CDR2 is FQGTGA. CDR3 length: 15 amino acids. Here the CDR3 reads CASSRQGSTNTEAFF. The DNA of the CDR3 is TGTGCCAGCAGCCGACAGGGGAGTACGAACACTGAAGCTTTCTTT.

This clone appeared a single time. The chain couples TRBV21-1 to TRBJ1-2. TRBV21-1 is flagged as a pseudogene. This CDR3 contains 14 residues. The DNA for the CDR3 is TGTGCCAGCAGCAAACCCCGCGGCGGCTTTGGCTACACCTTC. Translated: CASSKPRGGFGYTF.

The V and J genes are TRBV10-3 and TRBJ1-6; 7 positions agree with TRBD1. The germline CDR1 and CDR2 sequences are ENHRY and SYGVKD. After removal of 6 bases from V and 0 bases from J, the junction contained 2 bases not matched to a gene. The CDR3 contains 15 residues. CDR3 region: CAISTGDSYNSPLHF. The CDR3 DNA reads as TGTGCCATCAGCACAGGGGACTCCTATAATTCACCCCTCCACTTT.

This clone was observed once. The rearrangement uses TRBV15 and TRBJ1-4, with 7 bases lining up with TRBD1. Trimming took 1 base from V and 4 from J; bases not matched to a gene: 6. CDR1 and CDR2 from the germline V gene are LNHNV and YYDKDF (reference sequence). This CDR3 is 16 amino acids long. CDR3 in amino acids: CATSRGPAGGNEKLFF. DNA of the CDR3: TGTGCCACCAGCAGAGGCCCCGCAGGGGGTAATGAAAAACTGTTTTTT. The whole variable domain, filled in from reference TRBV15 and TRBJ1-4, reads DAMVIQNPRYQVTQFGKPVTLSCSQTLNHNVMYWYQQKSSQAPKLLFHYYDKDFNNEADTPDNFQSRRPNTSFCFLDIRSPGLGDTAMYLCATSRGPAGGNEKLFFGSGTQLSVL.

The CDR3 coding sequence is TGTGCCAGCAGCTCGGTTCGTGTTACAAGGGACTACCAAGAGACCCAGTACTTC. Amino acid sequence: CASSSVRVTRDYQETQYF. The chain joins TRBV28 to TRBJ2-5, with a possible D match to TRBD2 (6 bases). From germline, CDR1 is MDHEN and CDR2 SYDVKM. The CDR3 extends over 18 amino acids. Deletions cut 6 bases from V and 0 bases from J, with 23 bases between.